The clone carrying this TCR beta chain came up a few times. The CDR3 is 14 amino acids. Germline assignment: CDR1 SGDLS and CDR2 YYNGEE. The germline V and J ends were trimmed by 4 bases and 4 bases, with 12 bases remaining between them. Source study methods: The assay estimated nucleated cells by amplifying reference gene primers. TCRdb's copy holds only in-frame clones and misses some; the assay was immunoSEQ multiplex PCR. That table furnishes V, J and clone size, whereas the DNA furnished D and trimming. Among roughly 220,000 clones listed, around three quarters were seen once. The data originate from a study of blood T cell repertoires in COVID-19.

Sequenced material: peripheral blood. This receptor was identified in an older woman with acute or convalescent COVID-19. This chain links TRBV9 with TRBJ1-3, with D hard to call. CDR3 residues: CASSPVVGGNTIYF. As DNA, the CDR3 is TGTGCCAGCAGCCCCGTCGTGGGCGGAAACACCATATATTTT.